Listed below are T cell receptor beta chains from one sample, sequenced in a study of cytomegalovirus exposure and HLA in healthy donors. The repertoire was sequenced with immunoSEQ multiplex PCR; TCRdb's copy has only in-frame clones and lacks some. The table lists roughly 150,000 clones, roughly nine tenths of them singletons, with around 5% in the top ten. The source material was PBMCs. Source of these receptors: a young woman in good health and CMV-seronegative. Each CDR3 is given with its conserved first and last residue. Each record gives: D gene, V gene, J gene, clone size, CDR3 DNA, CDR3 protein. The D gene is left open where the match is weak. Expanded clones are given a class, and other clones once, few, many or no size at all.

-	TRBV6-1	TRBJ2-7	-	TGTGCCAGCCGGGTCGCAGGGACTGCCGGGTGGGAGCAGTACTTC	CASRVAGTAGWEQYF
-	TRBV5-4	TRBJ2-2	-	TGTGCCAGCAGCTCCATGGACCGGTACACCGGGGAGCTGTTTTTT	CASSSMDRYTGELFF
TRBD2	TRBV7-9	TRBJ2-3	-	TGTGCCAGCAGCCCTCTACGGGAGGGAGTCACAGATACGCAGTATTTT	CASSPLREGVTDTQYF
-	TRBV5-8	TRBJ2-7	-	TGTGCCAGCAGCGGGGGAGACAGTTCCTACGAGCAGTACTTC	CASSGGDSSYEQYF
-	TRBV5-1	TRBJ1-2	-	TGCGCCAGCAGCTTGGAGACCCCAGCAGGCTACACCTTC	CASSLETPAGYTF
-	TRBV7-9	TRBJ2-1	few	TGTGCCAGCAGCATAGGACAGTCCTACAATGAGCAGTTCTTC	CASSIGQSYNEQFF
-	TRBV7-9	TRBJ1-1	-	TGTGCCAGCAGCTTAGGGGGGATGAACACTGAAGCTTTCTTT	CASSLGGMNTEAFF
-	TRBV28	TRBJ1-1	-	TGTGCCAGCAGTTTCCGACAGGACAATGAAGCTTTCTTT	CASSFRQDNEAFF
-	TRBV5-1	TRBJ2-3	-	TGCGCCAGCAGCTTGGGGTCAGATACGCAGTATTTT	CASSLGSDTQYF
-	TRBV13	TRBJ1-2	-	TGTGCCAGCAGCCCATTGTCACTTCCGTACTATGGCTACACCTTC	CASSPLSLPYYGYTF
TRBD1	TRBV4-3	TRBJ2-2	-	TGCGCCAGCAGCCAACCGACAGGGGGCATCGGGGAGCTGTTTTTT	CASSQPTGGIGELFF
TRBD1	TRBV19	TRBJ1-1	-	TGTGCCAGTAGCCGACAGGGGCAACGGAACACTGAAGCTTTCTTT	CASSRQGQRNTEAFF
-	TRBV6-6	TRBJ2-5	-	TGTGCCAGCAGTTACTCATTGTGGGAGACCCAGTACTTC	CASSYSLWETQYF
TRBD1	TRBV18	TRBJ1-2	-	TGTGCCAGCTCACGGGGGACAGGGGCTAACTATGGCTACACCTTC	CASSRGTGANYGYTF
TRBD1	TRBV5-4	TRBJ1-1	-	TGTGCCAGCAGCGGGGGACAGGGGAGCACTGAAGCTTTCTTT	CASSGGQGSTEAFF
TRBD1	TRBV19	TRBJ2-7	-	TGTGCCAGTAGTATGAATAACAGGGGCGGCGAGCAGTACTTC	CASSMNNRGGEQYF